Included here is one TCR beta chain sequence, with context. This sample is drawn from a study of blood T cell repertoires in COVID-19. V was trimmed by 5 bases and J by 4 bases, leaving 20 bases between them. Looked up from germline, CDR1 is MNHEY and CDR2 is SMNVEV (reference sequence). This CDR3 is built from 16 residues. Data came from immunoSEQ multiplex PCR; TCRdb stores just in-frame clones and leaves some out. The sample has some 150,000 clones; about 83% are singletons. The TCR was taken from a woman between 55 and 75 years old with COVID-19, enrolled during active disease. The chain carries TRBV27 and TRBJ1-2; tentatively, D is TRBD1 (6 bases). The sequenced sample consisted of peripheral blood. The CDR3 coding sequence is TGTGCCAGCAGTAAATTGGGGGCAGCCGAGACCTATGGCTACACCTTC. As protein: CASSKLGAAETYGYTF.